This T cell receptor beta chain was captured in a study of somatic mutations in cytotoxic T cells in rheumatoid arthritis. Study summary: It was right after diagnosis, before any treatment, that patient blood (about 30 ml EDTA) was drawn. Study-wide points: About an eighth of the roughly 60 patients had a largest CD8+ clone above 20% of CD8+ cells. There was no significant difference in CD8+ T-cell clonality between rheumatoid arthritis patients and age-matched healthy controls. Adjustment for multiple comparisons was not applied to the slight TRBV07 underrepresentation observed in rheumatoid arthritis patients.

The V gene's germline CDR1 is LGHNA and CDR2 YNFKEQ. There are 15 residues in the CDR3. The germline V and J ends were trimmed by 6 bases and 6 bases, with 18 bases remaining between them. TCRdb's table, derived via immunoSEQ multiplex PCR, lists solely in-frame clones and lacks some. The sample gives approximately 30,000 clones, roughly 80% of which show up once; about 8.6% is in the top ten. For this clone: No antigen is known for it.

V and J are TRBV4-2 and TRBJ2-1; possible D gene TRBD2, 7 bases. The sequence came from an adult with rheumatoid arthritis. Sequencing input: CD8+ T cells sorted from blood. CDR3 nucleotides: TGTGCCAGCAGACTGACGGGGGGCCGCGGCAATGAGCAGTTCTTC. Translated, it gives CASRLTGGRGNEQFF.